This entry is about one T cell receptor beta chain. V was shortened by 2 bases and J by 10 bases, with 15 bases between the two germline ends. The germline CDR1 and CDR2 sequences are MNHEY and SMNVEV (reference sequence). The CDR3 sequence is 14 residues long. Assay used: immunoSEQ multiplex PCR; TCRdb lists only in-frame clones, some missing. The sample has 200,000 to 250,000 clones, 82% seen once. This record comes from a study of blood T cell repertoires in COVID-19. The clonotype originates from a woman in her thirties or forties with acute or convalescent COVID-19. Sequencing was performed on peripheral blood. The gene calls are TRBV27 and TRBJ2-1; possible D gene TRBD1, 5 bases. CDR3 nucleotide sequence: TGTGCCAGCAGTTTAAGGCGGCAGGGTGACGAGCAGTTCTTC. Residues: CASSLRRQGDEQFF.